The next 26 T cell receptor beta chains were all read from a single sample in a study of T cell responses to AZD1222 COVID-19 vaccine. The method was immunoSEQ multiplex PCR; TCRdb's version includes in-frame clones alone and lacks a portion of them. Among roughly 200,000 clones, just over 90% were seen once, and the ten largest hold roughly 3.5%. The source was peripheral blood, collected 28 days after the second AZD1222 dose. The receptor source for this set is an adult who received the AZD1222 COVID-19 vaccine.

The chain uses TRBV10-3 and TRBJ2-1, with 8 positions matching TRBD2. The CDR3 spans 17 residues. V dropped 4 bases and J dropped 7; count of bases not matched to a gene: 15. Germline-derived CDR1 and CDR2 are ENHRY and SYGVKD. In nucleotides, the CDR3 is TGTGCCATCAGTGTAGCCGGGAGGGCCTGGAGCGTGAATGAGCAGTTCTTC. This codes for CAISVAGRAWSVNEQFF.

This clone was detected only once. The chain employs TRBV12-3 or TRBV12-4 and TRBJ1-4; D is possibly TRBD1 (5 bases). V was pared by 6 bases and J by 6 bases, with 11 bases between. This CDR3 has 13 residues. For the CDR3, the DNA is TGTGCCAGCAGCCGGGACGGATATGAAAAACTGTTTTTT. Its translation is CASSRDGYEKLFF.

The V gene is TRBV3-1 (or the pseudogene TRBV3-2), the J gene TRBJ1-3; tentatively, D is TRBD1 (5 bases). There are 15 residues in the CDR3. Trimming cost V 0 bases and J 4 bases, with 10 bases left between them. Germline assignment: CDR1 LGHDT and CDR2 YNNKEL (reference sequence). CDR3 protein: CASSQDWGSGNTIYF. CDR3 bases: TGTGCCAGCAGCCAAGACTGGGGGTCGGGAAACACCATATATTTT.

The chain carries TRBV7-9 and TRBJ2-5; maybe TRBD1 (6 bases). The CDR3 extends over 15 amino acids. Per the germline V gene, CDR1 is SEHNR and CDR2 is FQNEAQ (reference sequence). V was clipped by 2 bases and J by 9 bases, with 19 bases between them. This chain's CDR3 is CASSLLGPQGSAQYF. CDR3 DNA sequence: TGTGCCAGCAGCTTACTTGGTCCCCAGGGGTCGGCCCAGTACTTC.

This clone has a single count. This chain uses TRBV24-1 with TRBJ1-4; maybe TRBD1 (6 bases). The length of the CDR3 is 15 residues. The V and J ends lost 3 bases and 5 bases respectively, with 12 bases between them. Germline lookup yields CDR1 KGHDR and CDR2 SFDVKD. The CDR3 coding sequence is TGTGCCACCAGTGATGCGACAGGAGAGAATGAAAAACTGTTTTTT. This gives the protein CATSDATGENEKLFF.

Points on this clone: The same CDR3 is also encoded by other DNA sequences in this sample. The V and J genes are TRBV7-3 and TRBJ2-1; 7 nucleotides line up with TRBD1. Germline V lookup: CDR1 SGHTA, CDR2 FQGTGA. Trimming at V came to 5 bases and at J to 1 base, leaving 5 bases not matched to a gene. The CDR3 contains 15 residues. CDR3 sequence reads: CASSPGGTSYNEQFF. The CDR3 nucleotides read TGTGCCAGCAGCCCAGGGGGTACTTCCTACAATGAGCAGTTCTTC.

This rearrangement joins TRBV24-1 to TRBJ2-6, with a possible D match to TRBD2 (6 bases). With 6 bases removed from V and 0 bases from J, the gap between germline ends came to 14 bases. Germline CDR1 and CDR2: KGHDR and SFDVKD. The CDR3 sequence is 17 residues long. CDR3 nucleotides: TGTGCCACCAGTAATCCGGGAGCGTACTCTGGGGCCAACGTCCTGACTTTC. Residues: CATSNPGAYSGANVLTF.

This chain joins TRBV6-5 and TRBJ2-4; D gene uncertain. V was trimmed by 10 bases and J by 9 bases, leaving 16 bases between them. The CDR3 runs 12 residues. Germline V gene sequence: CDR1 MNHEY, CDR2 SVGAGI. The CDR3 nucleotides read TGTGCCACCCAATCGTTTTTGGGCATTCAGTACTTC. Protein product: CATQSFLGIQYF.

V gene TRBV7-3 combines with J gene TRBJ2-5; D not resolved. The V gene's germline CDR1 is SGHTA and CDR2 FQGTGA. The length of the CDR3 is 11 residues. V lost 2 bases and J 7 bases, leaving 5 bases between the germline ends. Here the CDR3 reads CASSLSRTQYF. The CDR3 DNA follows: TGTGCCAGCAGCTTATCGAGGACCCAGTACTTC.

The sample holds a few counts of this clone. The chain recombines TRBV7-9 with TRBJ2-3; 12 bases fit TRBD1. From germline, CDR1 is SEHNR and CDR2 FQNEAQ (reference sequence). Losses at the gene ends were 5 bases for V and 3 bases for J; bases not matched to a gene: 6. There are 16 residues in the CDR3. CDR3 in DNA: TGTGCCAGCAGCCCTAGGGACAGGGGGCAGACAGATACGCAGTATTTT. Protein product: CASSPRDRGQTDTQYF.

As regards this clone: At the DNA level, this CDR3 is encoded by other sequences in the same sample as well. The chain combines TRBV28 with TRBJ1-2, with D unresolved. V was pared by 3 bases and J by 4 bases, with 9 bases between. The CDR3 is 13 amino acids. The germline V gene has CDR1 MDHEN and CDR2 SYDVKM. This CDR3 reads CASSLVSSYGYTF. In DNA, the CDR3 is TGTGCCAGCAGTTTGGTGTCCAGCTATGGCTACACCTTC.

This chain connects TRBV11-3 to TRBJ2-1; no definite D call. Between the trimmed V and J ends, which lost 1 base and 4 bases, there was a span of 17 bases. This CDR3 is 17 amino acids long. Germline values: CDR1 SGHNT, CDR2 YENEEA. The CDR3 region has the DNA TGTGCCAGCAGCTTAGGAAAGTGGGCGGAGCCTTACAATGAGCAGTTCTTC. This gives the protein CASSLGKWAEPYNEQFF.

V gene TRBV5-1 combines with J gene TRBJ2-2, with D possibly TRBD1 on 5 matching bases. The CDR3 covers 16 residues. The V end was cut by 4 bases, the J end by 2 bases, with 15 bases between. Germline V gene lookup returns CDR1 SGHRS and CDR2 YFSETQ. CDR3 sequence (DNA): TGCGCCAGCAGCCCCGGACAATTGCGAAACACCGGGGAGCTGTTTTTT. The encoded protein is CASSPGQLRNTGELFF.

The V and J genes are TRBV6-5 and TRBJ2-1; TRBD1 or TRBD2 may be the D gene (6 bases each). CDR1 is MNHEY, CDR2 SVGAGI, per germline. The CDR3 covers 15 residues. V lost 2 bases and J lost 4, with 12 bases in between. CDR3 coding DNA: TGTGCCAGCAGTTACCAGAGAGGGGGGTACAATGAGCAGTTCTTC. It specifies CASSYQRGGYNEQFF.

The chain uses TRBV28 and TRBJ2-7; the D call may be TRBD1 or TRBD2 (5 bases each). The CDR3 is 14 residues long. Trimming shortened V by 4 bases and J by 3 bases, and 13 bases separated the two germline ends. CDR1 is MDHEN and CDR2 is SYDVKM in the germline V gene. The CDR3 is CASSSPGRSYEQYF. The CDR3 nucleotides read TGTGCCAGCAGTTCCCCGGGACGGAGCTACGAGCAGTACTTC.

The chain joins TRBV4-1 to TRBJ1-2, with D possibly TRBD1 on 6 matching bases. The CDR3 length is 15 residues. Germline lookup yields CDR1 MGHRA and CDR2 YSYEKL. Deletions cut 2 bases from V and 2 bases from J, with 12 bases between. CDR3 region: CASSQYRDLNYGYTF. The CDR3, as DNA: TGCGCCAGCAGCCAATACAGGGATTTGAACTATGGCTACACCTTC.

CDR3 amino acids: CASALDRESYTF. CDR3 nucleotide sequence: TGTGCTAGTGCCTTGGACAGGGAAAGCTACACCTTC. The V call is TRBV12-5, the J call TRBJ1-2; 8 bases are shared with TRBD1. CDR1 is LGHNT and CDR2 is FRNRAP in the germline V gene. With 7 bases clipped from V and 9 bases from J, the junction kept 7 bases outside the gene matches. The CDR3 is made up of 12 amino acids.

The CDR3 here is CASSFRSGYGYTF. DNA for the CDR3: TGTGCCAGCAGCTTTCGTTCAGGCTATGGCTACACCTTC. The V and J genes are TRBV11-2 and TRBJ1-2; no reliable D call. The CDR3 loop spans 13 amino acids. The V and J ends lost 3 bases and 4 bases respectively, with 9 bases between them. Per the germline V gene, CDR1 is SGHAT and CDR2 is FQNNGV.

The chain is built from TRBV6-2 or TRBV6-3 and TRBJ2-7, with 8 bases fitting TRBD1. There are 17 residues in the CDR3. CDR1 MNHEY and CDR2 SVGEGT come from the germline V gene. The ends lost 4 bases at V and 3 bases at J; junction bases unmatched: 14. In nucleotides, the CDR3 is TGTGCCAGCAGTTTGCCCCCGGGGACAGGTTCTTTCTACGAGCAGTACTTC. Its translation: CASSLPPGTGSFYEQYF.

This chain links TRBV11-1 with TRBJ1-1, with D possibly matching TRBD1 (5 bases). Trimming shortened V by 1 base and J by 4 bases, and 16 bases separated the two germline ends. There are 16 residues in the CDR3. Germline assignment: CDR1 SGHAT and CDR2 FQDESV (reference sequence). The CDR3 nucleotides are TGTGCCAGCAGCTTAGGCCCTGTTCGGGACGGCACTGAAGCTTTCTTT. As protein: CASSLGPVRDGTEAFF.

V usage is TRBV7-2 and J usage is TRBJ2-2; D is ambiguous. Trimming stripped 3 bases from V and 8 bases from J, with 7 bases between. Germline lookup yields CDR1 SGHTA and CDR2 FQGNSA. This CDR3 is built from 12 residues. The DNA for the CDR3 is TGTGCCAGCAGCTTGTATATAGGGGAGCTGTTTTTT. The encoded protein is CASSLYIGELFF.

The chain links TRBV19 to TRBJ2-6; a possible D gene is TRBD2 (6 bases). Trimming stripped 5 bases from V and 7 bases from J, with 18 bases between. This CDR3 spans 16 amino acids. Germline CDR1 LNHDA, CDR2 SQIVND (reference sequence). For the CDR3, the DNA is TGTGCCAGTAGTGGGGGGTCCCTCTTCTTCGCCAACGTCCTGACTTTC. Translating it yields CASSGGSLFFANVLTF.

The chain is built from TRBV7-2 and TRBJ2-1; TRBD2 aligns across 7 bases. This CDR3 is built from 18 residues. In germline, CDR1 is SGHTA, CDR2 FQGNSA. V trimming: 0 bases; J trimming: 6 bases; junction bases outside the gene matches: 14. The CDR3 loop is CASSLAPASGYYGNEQFF. In DNA form, the CDR3 reads TGTGCCAGCAGCTTAGCGCCGGCTAGCGGATATTATGGCAATGAGCAGTTCTTC.

This clone has more than one count but fewer than ten. The chain links TRBV27 to TRBJ2-5; 11 bases fit TRBD2. The CDR3 covers 15 residues. Trimming cost V 5 bases and J 2 bases; bases outside gene matches: 4. CDR1 is MNHEY and CDR2 is SMNVEV in the germline V gene (reference sequence). CDR3: CASSPGTSGQETQYF. CDR3 DNA sequence: TGTGCCAGCAGTCCCGGGACTAGCGGACAAGAGACCCAGTACTTC.

As regards this clone: Distinct nucleotide sequences in the sample also encode this CDR3. The rearrangement joins TRBV7-3 to TRBJ2-1; TRBD2 agrees at 7 bases. With 1 base clipped from V and 8 bases from J, the junction kept 5 bases outside the gene matches. The CDR3 covers 14 residues. Germline values: CDR1 SGHTA, CDR2 FQGTGA. CDR3 bases: TGTGCCAGCAGCTTAAGCCTAGCGGCCGATGAGCAGTTCTTC. Translating gives CASSLSLAADEQFF.

The V and J genes are TRBV28 and TRBJ1-6, with 9 bases fitting TRBD1. The length of the CDR3 is 17 residues. The ends lost 5 bases at V and 7 bases at J; junction bases unmatched: 12. CDR1 and CDR2 (germline): MDHEN, SYDVKM. CDR3 sequence: CASSPPARDRVNSPLHF. The CDR3 DNA follows: TGTGCCAGCAGTCCCCCCGCCCGGGACAGGGTCAATTCACCCCTCCACTTT.